These 19 T cell receptor beta chains were sequenced from one sample in a study of blood T cell repertoires in COVID-19. The protocol was immunoSEQ multiplex PCR, while the TCRdb copy is restricted to in-frame clones and leaves out a portion. In the table there are a few hundred thousand clones, around 86% of which are singletons. The sequencing input was peripheral blood. All receptors come from a man aged 80 or over with acute or convalescent COVID-19.

The rearrangement links TRBV5-5 to TRBJ2-2, with 10 bases matching TRBD1. Germline CDR1 SGHKS, CDR2 YYEKEE (reference sequence). V shed 3 bases, J shed 4 bases, and the junction held 6 bases outside the gene matches. The CDR3 consists of 16 residues. The CDR3 DNA reads TGTGCCAGCAGCTGGGCGGGACAGGGGAGCACCGGGGAGCTGTTTTTT. Translated, it gives CASSWAGQGSTGELFF.

CDR3 DNA sequence: TGTGCTAGTGGTTTGGGTCCACGACTAGCGGGCCGTGACGGGGAGCTGTTTTTT. Translated, it gives CASGLGPRLAGRDGELFF. The V gene is TRBV12-5, the J gene TRBJ2-2, with 10 bases matching TRBD2. The CDR3 runs to 18 residues. The germline gives CDR1 LGHNT, CDR2 FRNRAP. Trimming at V came to 1 base and at J to 7 bases, leaving 12 bases not matched to a gene.

The J gene is TRBJ2-3, the V gene TRBV29-1; possible D gene TRBD2, 5 bases. The CDR3 has 13 residues. Trimming stripped 5 bases from V and 2 bases from J, with 11 bases between. CDR1 and CDR2 (germline): SQVTM, ANQGSEA. The DNA of the CDR3 is TGCAGCGTTTCCCGGACTTCCACAGATACGCAGTATTTT. Amino acids: CSVSRTSTDTQYF.

V usage is TRBV5-1 and J usage is TRBJ2-1, with TRBD2 as a possible D gene (6 bases). This CDR3 region has 13 residues. Germline lookup yields CDR1 SGHRS and CDR2 YFSETQ. V was pared by 4 bases and J by 5 bases, with 10 bases between. The CDR3 region is CASSEGLNNEQFF. The CDR3 nucleotides read TGCGCCAGCAGCGAGGGACTTAACAATGAGCAGTTCTTC. Full variable domain (rest looked up from reference TRBV5-1 and TRBJ2-1): KAGVTQTPRYLIKTRGQQVTLSCSPISGHRSVSWYQQTPGQGLQFLFEYFSETQRNKGNFPGRFSGRQFSNSRSEMNVSTLELGDSALYLCASSEGLNNEQFFGPGTRLTVL.

V usage is TRBV28 and J usage is TRBJ1-2; D is undetermined. V was cut by 5 bases and J by 4 bases, with 11 bases left in between. Per the germline V gene, CDR1 is MDHEN and CDR2 is SYDVKM. The CDR3 totals 13 residues. The CDR3 region has the DNA TGTGCCAGCAGTCTGACATCTACCTATGGCTACACCTTC. Protein sequence: CASSLTSTYGYTF.

This sequence joins TRBV7-2 and TRBJ2-2; tentative D call: TRBD1 (5 bases). The CDR3 consists of 18 residues. V was cut by 2 bases and J by 3 bases, with 19 bases left in between. Germline V gene data show CDR1 as SGHTA and CDR2 as FQGNSA. The CDR3 DNA reads as TGTGCCAGCAGCTTATTGGTGGCAGACAGTTCTTACACCGGGGAGCTGTTTTTT. Translating gives CASSLLVADSSYTGELFF.

The V call is TRBV5-1, the J call TRBJ1-1; 8 bases line up with TRBD1. The CDR3 covers 14 residues. Per the germline V gene, CDR1 is SGHRS and CDR2 is YFSETQ. The V segment lost 3 bases and the J segment 4 bases; nucleotides outside the gene matches: 5. CDR3 nucleotides: TGCGCCAGCAGCTCCGGACAGGGAACCACTGAAGCTTTCTTT. Translated: CASSSGQGTTEAFF.

The CDR3 loop is CASSLNPSSYNSPLHF. CDR3 DNA sequence: TGTGCCAGCAGCCTCAACCCGAGCTCCTATAATTCACCCCTCCACTTT. This chain joins TRBV7-3 and TRBJ1-6; D not certain. V lost 5 bases and J 0 bases, leaving 11 bases between the germline ends. CDR3 size: 16 residues. Germline-derived CDR1 and CDR2 are SGHTA and FQGTGA.

The rearrangement joins TRBV28 to TRBJ1-6; no clear D. Germline CDR1 is MDHEN and CDR2 is SYDVKM. V was clipped by 3 bases and J by 8 bases, with 14 bases between them. The CDR3 runs to 15 residues. Written as DNA, the CDR3 is TGTGCCAGCAGTTTCGGTGGAGGTGTTGATTCACCCCTCCACTTT. Residues: CASSFGGGVDSPLHF.

The J gene is TRBJ2-7, the V gene TRBV12-1; the table assigns TRBD2, which was not confirmed against the DNA. TRBV12-1 is a documented pseudogene. This CDR3 is 13 amino acids long. CDR3 region: CASLGRGNYEQYF. The CDR3 bases are TGTGCCAGCCTGGGGAGGGGAAATTACGAGCAGTACTTC.

The chain has TRBV7-8 and TRBJ1-3; D may be TRBD1 (5 bases). The CDR3 covers 14 residues. Trimming took 1 base from V and 6 from J, leaving 10 bases between them. Germline V gene data show CDR1 as SGHVS and CDR2 as FQNEAQ. CDR3 sequence: CASSLVSRENTIYF. The CDR3 nucleotides read TGTGCCAGCAGCTTAGTTTCCAGGGAAAACACCATATATTTT. The whole variable domain, filled in from reference TRBV7-8 and TRBJ1-3, reads GAGVSQSPRYKVAKRGQDVALRCDPISGHVSLFWYQQALGQGPEFLTYFQNEAQLDKSGLPSDRFFAERPEGSVSTLKIQRTQQEDSAVYLCASSLVSRENTIYFGEGSWLTVV.

The chain links TRBV15 to TRBJ1-1; D call uncertain. The CDR3 runs 15 residues. Germline CDR1 LNHNV, CDR2 YYDKDF (reference sequence). V was shortened by 0 bases and J by 2 bases, with 10 bases between the two germline ends. This CDR3 is CATSRDRGYNTEAFF. CDR3 coding DNA: TGTGCCACCAGCAGAGATCGAGGGTATAACACTGAAGCTTTCTTT.

The V and J genes are TRBV28 and TRBJ2-7, with D possibly TRBD1 on 6 matching bases. From germline, CDR1 is MDHEN and CDR2 SYDVKM. The ends were cut back, 2 bases at V and 4 bases at J, with 12 bases in the middle. The CDR3 is made up of 14 amino acids. CDR3 loop: CASSLLYRAYEQYF. For the CDR3, the DNA is TGTGCCAGCAGTTTACTGTACAGGGCTTACGAGCAGTACTTC.

The chain combines TRBV11-2 with TRBJ2-1; TRBD1 might be the D (6 bases). Trimming removed 5 bases at V and 7 bases at J, with 18 bases between. Looked up from germline, CDR1 is SGHAT and CDR2 is FQNNGV. The CDR3 covers 15 residues. CDR3 sequence reads: CASSPRGPEKNEQFF. The CDR3 coding sequence is TGTGCCAGCAGCCCCAGGGGCCCTGAAAAGAATGAGCAGTTCTTC.

The rearrangement links TRBV10-3 to TRBJ1-1; D is uncertain. Trimming pared 1 base from V and 0 bases from J, leaving 6 bases between. CDR3 size: 14 residues. The germline gives CDR1 ENHRY, CDR2 SYGVKD. The CDR3 sequence is CAISEYGMNTEAFF. The DNA of the CDR3 is TGTGCCATCAGTGAGTATGGCATGAACACTGAAGCTTTCTTT.

The V and J genes are TRBV2 and TRBJ1-4, with TRBD1 matching over 8 bases. Germline CDR1 SNHLY, CDR2 FYNNEI. The CDR3 is made up of 13 amino acids. V dropped 10 bases and J dropped 7; count of bases not matched to a gene: 8. This CDR3 is CATRRQGSEKLFF. In DNA form, the CDR3 reads TGTGCCACGAGACGACAGGGGAGTGAAAAACTGTTTTTT.

The rearrangement links TRBV2 to TRBJ1-2; D uncertain. Trimming removed 3 bases from V and 8 bases from J, with 10 bases in between. In germline, CDR1 is SNHLY, CDR2 FYNNEI. The CDR3 is made up of 12 amino acids. CDR3: CASSDVREGYTF. The DNA for the CDR3 is TGTGCCAGCAGTGACGTCCGGGAAGGCTACACCTTC.

This chain connects TRBV7-2 to TRBJ1-2, with D unresolved. The V gene lost 5 bases and the J gene lost 4 bases, with 11 bases spanning the gap. CDR1 is SGHTA and CDR2 is FQGNSA in the germline V gene. This CDR3 is built from 13 residues. The CDR3 region has the DNA TGTGCCAGCAGCCCCGAGAAATTCTATGGCTACACCTTC. This encodes CASSPEKFYGYTF.

This clone was seen a handful of times. The V call is TRBV10-2, the J call TRBJ1-3; the D gene is possibly TRBD1 (6 bases). The CDR3 totals 13 residues. Germline V lookup: CDR1 WSHSY, CDR2 SAAADI. The V and J ends lost 6 bases and 4 bases respectively, with 10 bases between them. The CDR3 reads CASRPGAGNTIYF. CDR3 DNA: TGCGCCAGCAGACCAGGGGCAGGAAACACCATATATTTT.